Sequencing of this TCR beta chain was carried out in a study of lymphopenia after photon versus proton radiotherapy. Only in-frame clones appear in the TCRdb table, and some are missing; sequencing was by immunoSEQ multiplex PCR. The data contain roughly 15,000 clones, 82% of them singletons. Germline CDR1 MGHRA, CDR2 YSYEKL. The CDR3 is made up of 15 amino acids. The trim removed 5 bases at V and 5 bases at J, leaving 8 bases unmatched. To note about this clone: Its antigen remains unidentified.

Whole-study results and caveats: After lymphocyte nadir, photon-treated repertoires showed oligoclonal expansion, especially CD8+ Temra. Better survival with proton therapy was suggested as possible, not demonstrated. Larger post-nadir TCR diversity loss correlated inversely with survival in deceased patients.

The sample consisted of peripheral blood, taken from a patient treated with photon-based radiotherapy. The rearrangement joins TRBV4-1 to TRBJ2-5; 10 bases fit TRBD2. The clonotype comes from a man in his fifties with gastric cancer. CDR3 amino acids: CASSDEAGGRETQYF. The CDR3 DNA is TGCGCCAGCAGCGATGAAGCGGGGGGGCGTGAGACCCAGTACTTC.